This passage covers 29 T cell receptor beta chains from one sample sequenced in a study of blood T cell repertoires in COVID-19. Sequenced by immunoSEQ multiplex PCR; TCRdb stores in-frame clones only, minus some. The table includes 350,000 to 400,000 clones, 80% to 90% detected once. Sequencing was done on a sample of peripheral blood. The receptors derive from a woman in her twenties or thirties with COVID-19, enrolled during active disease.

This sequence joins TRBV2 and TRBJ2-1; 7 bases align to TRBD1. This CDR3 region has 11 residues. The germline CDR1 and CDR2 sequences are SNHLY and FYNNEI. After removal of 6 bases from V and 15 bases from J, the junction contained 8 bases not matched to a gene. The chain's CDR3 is CASREDRSWFF. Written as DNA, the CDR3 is TGTGCCAGCAGAGAGGACAGGTCGTGGTTCTTC.

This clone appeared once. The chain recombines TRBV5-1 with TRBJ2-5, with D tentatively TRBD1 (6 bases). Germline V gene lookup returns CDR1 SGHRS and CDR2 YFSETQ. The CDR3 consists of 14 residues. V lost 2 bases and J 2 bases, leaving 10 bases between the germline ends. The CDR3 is CASSFRQDQETQYF. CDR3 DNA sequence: TGCGCCAGCAGCTTTAGACAGGATCAAGAGACCCAGTACTTC.

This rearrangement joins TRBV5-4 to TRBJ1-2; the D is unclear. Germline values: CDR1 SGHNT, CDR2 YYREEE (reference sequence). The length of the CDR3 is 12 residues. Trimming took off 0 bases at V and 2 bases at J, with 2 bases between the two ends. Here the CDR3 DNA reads TGTGCCAGCAGCTTGGTAAACTATGGCTACACCTTC. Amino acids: CASSLVNYGYTF. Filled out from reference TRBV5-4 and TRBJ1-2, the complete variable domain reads ETGVTQSPTHLIKTRGQQVTLRCSSQSGHNTVSWYQQALGQGPQFIFQYYREEENGRGNFPPRFSGLQFPNYSSELNVNALELDDSALYLCASSLVNYGYTFGSGTRLTVV.

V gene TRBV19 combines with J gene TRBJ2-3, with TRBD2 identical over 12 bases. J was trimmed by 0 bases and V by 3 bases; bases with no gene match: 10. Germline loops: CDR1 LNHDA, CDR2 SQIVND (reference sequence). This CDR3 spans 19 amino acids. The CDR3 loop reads CASSMVASGRADSTDTQYF. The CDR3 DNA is TGTGCCAGTAGTATGGTGGCTAGCGGGAGGGCCGATAGCACAGATACGCAGTATTTT. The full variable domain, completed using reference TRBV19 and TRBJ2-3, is DGGITQSPKYLFRKEGQNVTLSCEQNLNHDAMYWYRQDPGQGLRLIYYSQIVNDFQKGDIAEGYSVSREKKESFPLTVTSAQKNPTAFYLCASSMVASGRADSTDTQYFGPGTRLTVL.

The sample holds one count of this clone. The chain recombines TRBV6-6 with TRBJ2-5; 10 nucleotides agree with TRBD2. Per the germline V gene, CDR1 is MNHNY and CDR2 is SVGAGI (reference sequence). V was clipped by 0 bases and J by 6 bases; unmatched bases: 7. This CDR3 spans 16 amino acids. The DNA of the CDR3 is TGTGCCAGCAGTTACTCGAGAGGTAGCGGGGGGAAGACCCAGTACTTC. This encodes CASSYSRGSGGKTQYF.

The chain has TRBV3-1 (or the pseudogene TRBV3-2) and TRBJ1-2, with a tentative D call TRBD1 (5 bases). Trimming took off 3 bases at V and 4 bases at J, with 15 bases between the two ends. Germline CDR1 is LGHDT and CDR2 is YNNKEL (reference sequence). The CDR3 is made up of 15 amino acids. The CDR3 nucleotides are TGTGCCAGCAGCCAGTGGACACCGCAGGGCTATGGCTACACCTTC. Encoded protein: CASSQWTPQGYGYTF.

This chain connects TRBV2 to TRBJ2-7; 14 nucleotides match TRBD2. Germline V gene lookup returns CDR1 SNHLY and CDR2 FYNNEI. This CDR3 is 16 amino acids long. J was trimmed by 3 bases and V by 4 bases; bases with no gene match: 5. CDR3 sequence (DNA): TGTGCCAGCAGTGGCTGGACTAGCGGGAGGAACTACGAGCAGTACGTC. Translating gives CASSGWTSGRNYEQYV.

CDR3 residues: CASSVGEVADTQYF. CDR3 nucleotides: TGTGCCAGCAGTGTAGGCGAGGTGGCAGATACGCAGTATTTT. V usage is TRBV6-6 and J usage is TRBJ2-3; D ambiguous. The CDR3 runs to 14 residues. Germline values: CDR1 MNHNY, CDR2 SVGAGI (reference sequence). The V and J ends lost 5 bases and 4 bases respectively, with 13 bases between them.

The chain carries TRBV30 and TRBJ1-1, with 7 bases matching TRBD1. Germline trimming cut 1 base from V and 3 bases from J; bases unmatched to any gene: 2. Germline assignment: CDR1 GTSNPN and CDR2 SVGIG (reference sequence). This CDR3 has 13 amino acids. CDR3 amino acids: CAWSGQGYTEAFF. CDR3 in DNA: TGTGCCTGGAGTGGACAGGGATACACTGAAGCTTTCTTT.

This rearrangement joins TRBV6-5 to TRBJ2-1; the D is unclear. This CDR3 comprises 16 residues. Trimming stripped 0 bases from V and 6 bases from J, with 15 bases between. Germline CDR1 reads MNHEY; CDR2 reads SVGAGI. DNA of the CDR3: TGTGCCAGCAGTTACTCTCGACCTTCCACAGCCAATGAGCAGTTCTTC. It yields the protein CASSYSRPSTANEQFF.

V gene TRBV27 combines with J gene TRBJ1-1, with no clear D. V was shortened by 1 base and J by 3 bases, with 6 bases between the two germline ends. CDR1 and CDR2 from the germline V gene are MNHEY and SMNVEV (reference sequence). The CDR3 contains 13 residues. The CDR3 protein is CASSLFSYTEAFF. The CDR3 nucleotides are TGTGCCAGCAGTTTATTCAGTTACACTGAAGCTTTCTTT.

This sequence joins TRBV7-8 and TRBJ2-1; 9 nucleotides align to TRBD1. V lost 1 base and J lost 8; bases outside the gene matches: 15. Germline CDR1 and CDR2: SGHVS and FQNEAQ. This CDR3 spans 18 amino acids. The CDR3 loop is CASSLDRGLGFVKHEQFF. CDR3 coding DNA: TGTGCCAGCAGCTTAGACAGGGGGCTTGGGTTCGTGAAGCATGAGCAGTTCTTC.

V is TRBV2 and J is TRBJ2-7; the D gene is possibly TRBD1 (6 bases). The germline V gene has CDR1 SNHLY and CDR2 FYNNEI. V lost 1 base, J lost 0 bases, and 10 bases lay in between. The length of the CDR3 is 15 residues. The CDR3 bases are TGTGCCAGCAGTGAAGAACAGGGTAGCTCCTACGAGCAGTACGTC. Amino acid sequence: CASSEEQGSSYEQYV.

The CDR3 DNA reads TGTGCCAGCAGTTTACTAGCGGGGCCGAACACCGGGGAGCTGTTTTTT. Translating it yields CASSLLAGPNTGELFF. The chain carries TRBV2 and TRBJ2-2; 10 positions match TRBD2. There are 16 residues in the CDR3. The V gene end was trimmed by 5 bases and the J gene end by 0 bases; junction bases not matched to a gene: 3. Germline CDR1 is SNHLY and CDR2 is FYNNEI. The full variable domain, completed using reference TRBV2 and TRBJ2-2, is EPEVTQTPSHQVTQMGQEVILRCVPISNHLYFYWYRQILGQKVEFLVSFYNNEISEKSEIFDDQFSVERPDGSNFTLKIRSTKLEDSAMYFCASSLLAGPNTGELFFGEGSRLTVL.

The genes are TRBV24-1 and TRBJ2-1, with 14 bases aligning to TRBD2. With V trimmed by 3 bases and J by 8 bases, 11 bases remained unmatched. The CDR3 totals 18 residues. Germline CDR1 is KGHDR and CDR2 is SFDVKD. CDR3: CATSDPGTSGSFDDEQFF. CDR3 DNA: TGTGCCACCAGTGATCCCGGGACTAGCGGGAGTTTCGACGATGAGCAGTTCTTC.

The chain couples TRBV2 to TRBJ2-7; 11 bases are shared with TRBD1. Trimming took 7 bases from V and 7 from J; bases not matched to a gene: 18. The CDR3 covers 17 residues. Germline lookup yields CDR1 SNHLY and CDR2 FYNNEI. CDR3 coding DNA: TGTGCCAGCACCACCTTCTCAGGGGACAGGGGGATGGTAGAGCAGTACGTC. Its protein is CASTTFSGDRGMVEQYV.

CDR3 DNA sequence: TGTGCCAGCAGATATAGACAGGGTGCGGATGAAAAACTGTTTTTT. Amino acid sequence: CASRYRQGADEKLFF. This chain links TRBV2 with TRBJ1-4; 7 bases match TRBD1. The ends lost 6 bases at V and 6 bases at J; junction bases unmatched: 10. The germline gives CDR1 SNHLY, CDR2 FYNNEI. The CDR3 is made up of 15 amino acids.

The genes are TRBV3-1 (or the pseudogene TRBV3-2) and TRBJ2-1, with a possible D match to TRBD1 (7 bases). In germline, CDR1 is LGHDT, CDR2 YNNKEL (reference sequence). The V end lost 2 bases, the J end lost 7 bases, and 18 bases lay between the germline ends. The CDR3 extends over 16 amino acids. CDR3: CASSQPGPTGRNEQFF. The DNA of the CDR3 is TGTGCCAGCAGCCAACCTGGCCCGACAGGGAGGAATGAGCAGTTCTTC.

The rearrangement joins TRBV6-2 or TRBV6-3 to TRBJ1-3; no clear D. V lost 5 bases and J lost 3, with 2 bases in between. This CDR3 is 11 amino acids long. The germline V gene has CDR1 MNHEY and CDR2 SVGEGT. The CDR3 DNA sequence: TGTGCCAGCAGTCATGGAAACACCATATATTTT. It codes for CASSHGNTIYF.

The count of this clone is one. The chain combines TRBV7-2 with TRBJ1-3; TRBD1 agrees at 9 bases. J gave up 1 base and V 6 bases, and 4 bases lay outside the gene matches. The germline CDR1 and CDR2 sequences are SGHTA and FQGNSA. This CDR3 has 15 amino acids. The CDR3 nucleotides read TGTGCCAGCAGGCGTGGGACAGGGTCTGGAAACACCATATATTTT. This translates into CASRRGTGSGNTIYF.

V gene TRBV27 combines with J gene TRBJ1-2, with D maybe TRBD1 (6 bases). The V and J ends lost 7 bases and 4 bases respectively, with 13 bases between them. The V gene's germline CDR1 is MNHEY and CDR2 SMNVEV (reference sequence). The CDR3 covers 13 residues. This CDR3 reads CASTGGRGYGYTF. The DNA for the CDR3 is TGTGCCAGCACGGGGGGGCGCGGCTATGGCTACACCTTC.

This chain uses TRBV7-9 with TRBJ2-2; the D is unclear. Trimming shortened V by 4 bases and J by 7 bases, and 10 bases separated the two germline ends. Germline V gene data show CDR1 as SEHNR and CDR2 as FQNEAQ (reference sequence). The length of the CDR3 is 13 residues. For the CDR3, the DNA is TGTGCCAGCAGCTCCACCCTCAGCGGGGAGCTGTTTTTT. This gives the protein CASSSTLSGELFF.

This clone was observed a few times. CDR3: CASRGDQGPMNTEAFF. As DNA, the CDR3 is TGTGCCAGCAGGGGGGACCAGGGGCCCATGAACACTGAAGCTTTCTTT. This rearrangement joins TRBV5-4 to TRBJ1-1; D perhaps matches TRBD1 (6 bases). V lost 5 bases to trimming and J lost 0 bases, with 17 bases between them. CDR1 and CDR2 from the germline V gene are SGHNT and YYREEE (reference sequence). The CDR3 is 16 amino acids.

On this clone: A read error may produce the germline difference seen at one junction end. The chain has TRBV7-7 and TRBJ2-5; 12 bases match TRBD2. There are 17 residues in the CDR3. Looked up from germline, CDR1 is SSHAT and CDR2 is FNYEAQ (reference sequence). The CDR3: CASSSGASGGGGETQYF. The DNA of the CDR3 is TGTGCTAGCAGCTCTGGGGCTAGCGGGGGGGGAGGCGAGACCCAGTACTTC.

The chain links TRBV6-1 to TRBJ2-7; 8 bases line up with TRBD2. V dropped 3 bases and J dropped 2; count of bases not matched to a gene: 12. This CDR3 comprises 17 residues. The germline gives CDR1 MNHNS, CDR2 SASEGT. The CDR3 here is CASSEPPQRGTTYEQYF. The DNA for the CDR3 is TGTGCCAGCAGTGAGCCCCCCCAGCGGGGGACGACCTACGAGCAGTACTTC.

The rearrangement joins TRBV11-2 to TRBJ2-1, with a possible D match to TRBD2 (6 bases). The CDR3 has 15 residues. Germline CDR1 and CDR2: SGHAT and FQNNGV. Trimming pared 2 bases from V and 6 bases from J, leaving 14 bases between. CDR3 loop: CASSLIWDSLNEQFF. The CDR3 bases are TGTGCCAGCAGCTTAATTTGGGACTCACTCAATGAGCAGTTCTTC.

CDR3 sequence reads: CASSFQPGQGVPNEQFF. The CDR3 region has the DNA TGTGCCAGCAGTTTTCAACCGGGACAGGGGGTGCCCAATGAGCAGTTCTTC. V gene TRBV28 combines with J gene TRBJ2-1; 11 bases are shared with TRBD1. CDR1 and CDR2 (germline): MDHEN, SYDVKM. The CDR3 is made up of 17 amino acids. Trimming removed 3 bases from V and 6 bases from J; junction bases left unmatched: 10.

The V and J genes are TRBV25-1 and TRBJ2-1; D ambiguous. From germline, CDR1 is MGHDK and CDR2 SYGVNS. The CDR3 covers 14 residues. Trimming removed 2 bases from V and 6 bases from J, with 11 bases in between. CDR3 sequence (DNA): TGTGCCAGCAGTGAAAATGTGCCCGGCAATGAGCAGTTCTTC. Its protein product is CASSENVPGNEQFF. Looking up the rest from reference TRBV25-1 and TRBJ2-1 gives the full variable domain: EADIYQTPRYLVIGTGKKITLECSQTMGHDKMYWYQQDPGMELHLIHYSYGVNSTEKGDLSSESTVSRIRTEHFPLTLESARPSHTSQYLCASSENVPGNEQFFGPGTRLTVL.

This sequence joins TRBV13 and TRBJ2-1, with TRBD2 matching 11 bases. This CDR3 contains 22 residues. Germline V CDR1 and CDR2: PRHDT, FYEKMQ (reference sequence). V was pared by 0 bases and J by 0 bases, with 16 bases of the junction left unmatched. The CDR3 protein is CASSLGGLWTSGRSLSYNEQFF. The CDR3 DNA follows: TGTGCCAGCAGCTTAGGCGGGTTGTGGACTAGCGGGCGTAGTCTCTCCTACAATGAGCAGTTCTTC.